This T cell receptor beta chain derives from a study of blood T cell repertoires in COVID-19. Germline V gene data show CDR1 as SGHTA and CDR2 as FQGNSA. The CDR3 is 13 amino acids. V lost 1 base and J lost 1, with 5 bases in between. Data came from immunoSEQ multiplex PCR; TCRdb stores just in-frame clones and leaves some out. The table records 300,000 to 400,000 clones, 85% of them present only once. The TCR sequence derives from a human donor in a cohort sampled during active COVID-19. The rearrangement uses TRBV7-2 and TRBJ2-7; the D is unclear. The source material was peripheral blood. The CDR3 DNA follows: TGTGCCAGCAGCTTAGGCGTATCCTACGAGCAGTACTTC. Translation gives CASSLGVSYEQYF.